A selection of T cell receptor beta chains follows, all from one sample in a study of T-cell reconstitution after alpha-beta-depleted transplantation in children. TCRdb used MiXCR to reprocess the PCR reads, holding one entry per CDR3 protein. The sample includes some 840,000 distinct CDR3 sequences, approximately 15% of them seen just once. The sequences come from PBMCs, mostly from graft donor cells, collected 360 days after TCRalphabeta/CD19-depleted stem cell transplant. These receptors originate from a male patient under 18 who had a stem cell transplant for acute lymphoblastic leukemia, so the T cells may come from the graft donor. CDR3s include the opening cysteine and the closing phenylalanine or tryptophan. D genes are given only for firm matches. Only some rows state a clone size, as once, few, many or a class for expanded clones.

V gene	clone size	D gene	J gene	CDR3 DNA	CDR3 protein
TRBV12-3/TRBV12-4	NA	NA	TRBJ2-7	TGTGCCAGCAGTAAAGGGGGGTTATCCTACGAGCAGTACTTC	CASSKGGLSYEQYF
TRBV4-1	few	NA	TRBJ2-7	TGCGCCAGCAGCCTAGGCGAGTCGAGCGAGCAGTACTTC	CASSLGESSEQYF
TRBV10-3	NA	NA	TRBJ2-2	TGTGCCATCAGTTACCGGGACACGAACACCGGGGAGCTGTTTTTT	CAISYRDTNTGELFF
TRBV29-1	NA	NA	TRBJ1-2	TGCAGCGCAATTTTTCCAGCTAACTATGGCTACACCTTC	CSAIFPANYGYTF
TRBV20-1	few	NA	TRBJ1-1	TGCAGTGCTAGAACTACAGGGCTGAACACTGAAGCTTTCTTT	CSARTTGLNTEAFF
TRBV12-3/TRBV12-4	NA	TRBD1	TRBJ1-5	TGTGCCAGCAGGGGAACAGGGGGCAGGGATCAGCCCCAGCATTTT	CASRGTGGRDQPQHF
TRBV9	NA	TRBD2	TRBJ2-1	TGTGCCAGCAGCCGGGGGTGGGGAGGGACGAATGAGCAGTTCTTC	CASSRGWGGTNEQFF
TRBV20-1	NA	NA	TRBJ2-5	TGCAGTGCTAGAGAGCGGGACAGACAAGAGACCCAGTACTTC	CSARERDRQETQYF
TRBV5-1	many	NA	TRBJ1-3	TGTGCCAGCAGTTTAGTGGGCAGCGGAAACACCATATATTTT	CASSLVGSGNTIYF
TRBV29-1	few	NA	TRBJ1-2	TGCAGCGTTGGGTGGACAGCTCACTATGGCTACACCTTC	CSVGWTAHYGYTF
TRBV19	once	NA	TRBJ2-5	TGTGCCAGTAGTATAGCCCCGGCAGAGACCCAAGAGACCCAGTACTTC	CASSIAPAETQETQYF